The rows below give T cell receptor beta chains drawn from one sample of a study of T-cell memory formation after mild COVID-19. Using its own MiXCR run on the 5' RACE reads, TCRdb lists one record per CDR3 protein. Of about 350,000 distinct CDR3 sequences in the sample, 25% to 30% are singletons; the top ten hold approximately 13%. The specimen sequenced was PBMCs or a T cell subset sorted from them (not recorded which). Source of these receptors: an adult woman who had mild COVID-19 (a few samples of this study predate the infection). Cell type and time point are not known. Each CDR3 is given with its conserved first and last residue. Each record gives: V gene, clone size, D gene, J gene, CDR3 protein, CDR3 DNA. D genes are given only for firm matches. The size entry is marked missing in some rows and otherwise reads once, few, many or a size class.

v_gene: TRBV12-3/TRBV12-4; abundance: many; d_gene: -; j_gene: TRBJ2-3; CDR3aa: CASSLGDVTDTQYF; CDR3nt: TGTGCCAGCAGTCTCGGGGACGTCACAGATACGCAGTATTTT
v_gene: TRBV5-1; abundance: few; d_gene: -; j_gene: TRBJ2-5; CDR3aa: CASTGEGRETQYF; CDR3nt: TGCGCCAGCACTGGGGAAGGGAGAGAGACCCAGTACTTC
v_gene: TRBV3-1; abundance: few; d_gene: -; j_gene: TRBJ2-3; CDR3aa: CASAPSVRSTDTQYF; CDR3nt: TGTGCCAGTGCCCCATCGGTGCGCAGCACAGATACGCAGTATTTT
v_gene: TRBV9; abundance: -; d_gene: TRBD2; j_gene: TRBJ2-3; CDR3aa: CASSVALAGATSTDTQYF; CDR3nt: TGTGCCAGCAGCGTTGCACTAGCGGGGGCAACTAGCACAGATACGCAGTATTTT
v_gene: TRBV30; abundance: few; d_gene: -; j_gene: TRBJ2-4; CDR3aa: CAWSPGPWGGIQYF; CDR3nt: TGTGCCTGGAGTCCGGGGCCGTGGGGAGGCATTCAGTACTTC
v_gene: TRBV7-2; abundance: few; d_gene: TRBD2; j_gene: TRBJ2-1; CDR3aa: CASSLVSSGGVSEYNEQFF; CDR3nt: TGTGCCAGCAGCTTAGTTTCTAGCGGGGGGGTGTCGGAGTACAATGAGCAGTTCTTC
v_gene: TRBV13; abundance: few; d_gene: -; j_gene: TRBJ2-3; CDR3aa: CASSHSVGLLSTDTQYF; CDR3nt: TGTGCCAGCAGCCATTCAGTCGGACTTCTCAGCACAGATACGCAGTATTTT
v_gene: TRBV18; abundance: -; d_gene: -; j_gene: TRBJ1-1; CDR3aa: CASSPQHGNTEAFF; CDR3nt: TGTGCCAGCTCACCCCAGCACGGGAACACTGAAGCTTTCTTT
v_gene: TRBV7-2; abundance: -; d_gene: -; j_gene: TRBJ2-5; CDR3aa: CAAGRGPETQYF; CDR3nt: TGTGCAGCCGGACGGGGGCCCGAGACCCAGTACTTC
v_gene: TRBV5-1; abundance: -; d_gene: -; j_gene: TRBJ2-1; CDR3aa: CASSPLPGEQFF; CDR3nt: TGCGCCAGCAGCCCCCTACCAGGAGAGCAGTTCTTC
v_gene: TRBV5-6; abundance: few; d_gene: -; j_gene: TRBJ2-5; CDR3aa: CASSPPGLGETQYF; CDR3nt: TGTGCCAGCAGCCCCCCAGGCTTGGGAGAGACCCAGTACTTC
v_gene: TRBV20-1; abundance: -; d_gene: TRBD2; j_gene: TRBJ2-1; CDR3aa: CSARDFKRGLGSYNEQFF; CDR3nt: TGCAGTGCTAGAGATTTCAAGCGGGGTCTAGGGTCCTACAATGAGCAGTTCTTC
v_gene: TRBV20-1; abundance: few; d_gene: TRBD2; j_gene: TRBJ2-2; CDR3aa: CSAPLPSGRAGTGELFF; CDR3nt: TGCAGTGCCCCATTGCCTAGCGGGAGGGCCGGTACCGGGGAGCTGTTTTTT
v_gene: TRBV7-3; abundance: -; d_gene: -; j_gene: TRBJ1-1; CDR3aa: CASSLRGGKQGMNTEAFF; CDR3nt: TGTGCCAGCAGCTTAAGAGGTGGAAAACAGGGAATGAACACTGAAGCTTTCTTT
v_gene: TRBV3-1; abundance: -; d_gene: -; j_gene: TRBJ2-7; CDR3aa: CASSQDGLAWRGEQYF; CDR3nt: TGTGCCAGCAGCCAAGATGGGTTAGCTTGGCGCGGCGAGCAGTACTTC
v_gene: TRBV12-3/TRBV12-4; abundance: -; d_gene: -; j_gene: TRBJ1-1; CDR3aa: CASSLMTVNTEAFF; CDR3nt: TGTGCCAGCAGTTTGATGACAGTAAACACTGAAGCTTTCTTT
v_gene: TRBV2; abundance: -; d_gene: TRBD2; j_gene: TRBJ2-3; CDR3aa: CASSVAGDVSSTDTQYF; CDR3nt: TGTGCCAGCAGTGTAGCGGGGGACGTGTCTAGCACAGATACGCAGTATTTT
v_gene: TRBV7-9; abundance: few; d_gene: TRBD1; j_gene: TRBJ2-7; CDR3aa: CASSSGTVRTYEQYF; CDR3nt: TGTGCCAGCAGCTCTGGGACAGTGAGAACCTACGAGCAGTACTTC
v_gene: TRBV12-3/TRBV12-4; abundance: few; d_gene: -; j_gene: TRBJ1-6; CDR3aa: CASNIQNSPLHF; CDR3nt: TGTGCCAGCAATATCCAAAATTCACCCCTCCACTTT
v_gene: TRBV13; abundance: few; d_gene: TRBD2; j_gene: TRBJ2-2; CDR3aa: CASSPQAPGLAANTGELFF; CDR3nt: TGTGCCAGCAGCCCCCAAGCACCCGGACTAGCGGCGAACACCGGGGAGCTGTTTTTT
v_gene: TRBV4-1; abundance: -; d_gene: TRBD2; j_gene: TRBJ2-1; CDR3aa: CASRRLAGVFGNEQFF; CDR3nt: TGCGCCAGCAGAAGACTAGCGGGGGTGTTCGGGAATGAGCAGTTCTTC
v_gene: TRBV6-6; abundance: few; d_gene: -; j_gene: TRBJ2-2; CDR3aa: CATATGVLTGELFF; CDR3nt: TGTGCCACCGCTACCGGGGTTTTAACCGGGGAGCTGTTTTTT
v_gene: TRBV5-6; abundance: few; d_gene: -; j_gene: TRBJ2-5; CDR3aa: CASCSRALQETQYF; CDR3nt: TGTGCCAGCTGCTCTCGGGCGCTCCAAGAGACCCAGTACTTC
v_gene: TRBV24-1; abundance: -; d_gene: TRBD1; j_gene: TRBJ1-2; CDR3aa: CATNDRGRYGYTF; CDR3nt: TGTGCCACTAACGACAGGGGGCGTTATGGCTACACCTTC
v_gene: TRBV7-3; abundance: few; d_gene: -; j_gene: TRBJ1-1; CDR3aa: CASSLMGVNTEAFF; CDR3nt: TGTGCCAGCAGCTTAATGGGTGTCAATACTGAAGCTTTCTTT
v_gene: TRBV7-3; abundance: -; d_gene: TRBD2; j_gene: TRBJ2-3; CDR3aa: CASSQRPFLAGGSERTDTQYF; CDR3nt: TGTGCCAGCAGCCAGAGACCCTTTCTAGCGGGAGGCTCTGAACGCACAGATACGCAGTATTTT
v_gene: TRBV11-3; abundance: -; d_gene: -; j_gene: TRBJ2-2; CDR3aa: CASSLPQGELFF; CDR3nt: TGTGCCAGCAGCTTGCCACAGGGGGAGCTGTTTTTT
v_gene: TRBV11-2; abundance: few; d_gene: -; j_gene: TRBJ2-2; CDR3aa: CASSPAGARNTGELFF; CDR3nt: TGTGCCAGCAGCCCAGCTGGGGCGAGGAACACCGGGGAGCTGTTTTTT
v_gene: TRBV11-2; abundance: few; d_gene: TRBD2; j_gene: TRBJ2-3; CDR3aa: CASSFSGGRKDTQYF; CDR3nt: TGTGCCAGCAGCTTTTCGGGAGGGCGGAAAGATACGCAGTATTTT
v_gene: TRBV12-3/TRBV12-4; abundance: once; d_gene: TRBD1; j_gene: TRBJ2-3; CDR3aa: CASSFLTGVDTQYF; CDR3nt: TGTGCCAGCAGTTTTCTAACAGGGGTTGATACGCAGTATTTT
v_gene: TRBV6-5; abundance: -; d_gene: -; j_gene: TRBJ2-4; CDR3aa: CASSQNENIQYF; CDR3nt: TGTGCCAGCAGTCAGAACGAAAACATTCAGTACTTC
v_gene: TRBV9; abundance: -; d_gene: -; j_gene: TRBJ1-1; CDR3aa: CASSLGGPGSTNTEAFF; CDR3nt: TGTGCCAGCAGCCTTGGGGGCCCGGGATCAACGAACACTGAAGCTTTCTTT